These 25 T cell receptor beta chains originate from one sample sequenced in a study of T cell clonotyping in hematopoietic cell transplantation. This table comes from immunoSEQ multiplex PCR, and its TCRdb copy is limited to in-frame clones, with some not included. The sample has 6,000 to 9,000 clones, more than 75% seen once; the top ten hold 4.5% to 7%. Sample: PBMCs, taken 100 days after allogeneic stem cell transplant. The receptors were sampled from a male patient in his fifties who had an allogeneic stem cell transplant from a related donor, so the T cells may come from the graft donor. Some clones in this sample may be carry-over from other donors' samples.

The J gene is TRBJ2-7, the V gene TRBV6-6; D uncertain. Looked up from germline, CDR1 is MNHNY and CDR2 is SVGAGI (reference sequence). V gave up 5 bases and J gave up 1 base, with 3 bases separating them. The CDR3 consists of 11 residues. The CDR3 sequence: CASSPSYEQYF. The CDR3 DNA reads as TGTGCCAGCAGTCCGTCCTACGAGCAGTACTTC.

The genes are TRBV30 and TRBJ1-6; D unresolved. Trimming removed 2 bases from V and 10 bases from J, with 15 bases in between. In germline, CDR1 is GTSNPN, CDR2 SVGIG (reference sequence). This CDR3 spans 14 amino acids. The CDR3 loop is CAWSNDNRRSPLHF. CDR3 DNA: TGTGCCTGGAGTAATGACAACAGACGGTCACCCCTCCACTTT.

The CDR3 DNA reads as TGTGCCAGCAGTTTATTGACCCAGGGCGAGCAGTACTTC. Translated, it gives CASSLLTQGEQYF. The J gene is TRBJ2-7, the V gene TRBV28, with D tentatively TRBD1 (5 bases). V dropped 1 base and J dropped 6 bases, with 10 bases sitting between them. The CDR3 is made up of 13 amino acids. The germline V gene has CDR1 MDHEN and CDR2 SYDVKM.

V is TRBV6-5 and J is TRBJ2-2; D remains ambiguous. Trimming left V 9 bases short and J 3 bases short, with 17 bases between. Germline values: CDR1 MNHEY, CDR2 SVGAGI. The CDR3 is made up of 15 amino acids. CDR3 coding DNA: TGTGCCAGAGATTCCGTTGGTTCGGACACCGGGGAGCTGTTTTTT. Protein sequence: CARDSVGSDTGELFF.

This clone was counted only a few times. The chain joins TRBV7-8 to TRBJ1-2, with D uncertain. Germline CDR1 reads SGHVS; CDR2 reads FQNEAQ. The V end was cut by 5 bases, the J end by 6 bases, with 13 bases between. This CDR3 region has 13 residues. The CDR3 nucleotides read TGTGCCAGCAGCCTTAGCTCGTTCGATGGCTACACCTTC. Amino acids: CASSLSSFDGYTF.

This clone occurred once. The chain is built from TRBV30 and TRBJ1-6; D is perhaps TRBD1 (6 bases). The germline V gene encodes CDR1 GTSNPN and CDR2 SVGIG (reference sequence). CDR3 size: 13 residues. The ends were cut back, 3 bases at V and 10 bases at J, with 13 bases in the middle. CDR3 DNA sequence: TGTGCCTGGAGAAGCCAGGGGAACTCACCCCTCCACTTT. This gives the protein CAWRSQGNSPLHF.

CDR3 loop: CASSKGSNYGYTF. The DNA of the CDR3 is TGTGCCAGCAGCAAGGGGTCTAACTATGGCTACACCTTC. The V gene is TRBV6-5, the J gene TRBJ1-2; tentatively, D is TRBD1 (5 bases). CDR1 MNHEY and CDR2 SVGAGI come from the germline V gene. Trimming left V 6 bases short and J 0 bases short, with 8 bases between. This CDR3 contains 13 residues.

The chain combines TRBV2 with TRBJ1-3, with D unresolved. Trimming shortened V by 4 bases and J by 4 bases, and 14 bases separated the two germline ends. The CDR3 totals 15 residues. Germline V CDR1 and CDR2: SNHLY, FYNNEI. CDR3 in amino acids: CASSAARGEGNTIYF. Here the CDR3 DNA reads TGTGCCAGCAGTGCAGCACGGGGTGAAGGAAACACCATATATTTT.

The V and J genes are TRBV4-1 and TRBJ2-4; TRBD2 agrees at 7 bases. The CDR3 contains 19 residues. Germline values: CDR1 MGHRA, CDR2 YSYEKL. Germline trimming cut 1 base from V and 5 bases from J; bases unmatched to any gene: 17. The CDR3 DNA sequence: TGCGCCAGCAGCCAAGGGGTCCTTAGGCGGGAGCTTAATCAAAACATTCAGTACTTC. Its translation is CASSQGVLRRELNQNIQYF.

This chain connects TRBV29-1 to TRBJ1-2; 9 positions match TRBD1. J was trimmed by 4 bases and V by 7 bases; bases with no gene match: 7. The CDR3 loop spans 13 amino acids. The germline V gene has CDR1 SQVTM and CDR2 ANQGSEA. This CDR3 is CSGGDRESYGYTF. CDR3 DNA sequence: TGCAGCGGTGGGGACAGGGAGAGCTATGGCTACACCTTC.

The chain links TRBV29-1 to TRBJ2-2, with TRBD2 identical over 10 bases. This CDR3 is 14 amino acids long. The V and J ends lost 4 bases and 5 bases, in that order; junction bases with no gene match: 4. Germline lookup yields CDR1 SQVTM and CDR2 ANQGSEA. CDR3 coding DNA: TGCAGCGTTGCTAGCGGGAGAGAAACCGGGGAGCTGTTTTTT. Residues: CSVASGRETGELFF.

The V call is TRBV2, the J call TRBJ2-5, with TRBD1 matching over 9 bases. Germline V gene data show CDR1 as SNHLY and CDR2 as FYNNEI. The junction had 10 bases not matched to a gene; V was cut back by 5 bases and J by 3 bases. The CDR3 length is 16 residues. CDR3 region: CASSPPGRDREETQYF. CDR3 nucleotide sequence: TGTGCCAGCAGTCCACCAGGAAGGGACAGGGAAGAGACCCAGTACTTC.

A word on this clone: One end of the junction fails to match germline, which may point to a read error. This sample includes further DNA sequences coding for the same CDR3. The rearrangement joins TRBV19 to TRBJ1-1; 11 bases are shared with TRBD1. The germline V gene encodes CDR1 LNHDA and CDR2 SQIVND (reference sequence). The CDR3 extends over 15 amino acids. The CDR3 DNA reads TGCGCCAGTAGCCATATAGGGACAGGGGGCACTGAAGCTTTCTTT. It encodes CASSHIGTGGTEAFF.

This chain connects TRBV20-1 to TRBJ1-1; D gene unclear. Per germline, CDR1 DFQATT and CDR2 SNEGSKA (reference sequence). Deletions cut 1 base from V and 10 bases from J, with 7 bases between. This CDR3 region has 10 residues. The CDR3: CSARVERAFF. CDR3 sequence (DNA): TGCAGTGCTAGAGTGGAAAGAGCTTTCTTT.

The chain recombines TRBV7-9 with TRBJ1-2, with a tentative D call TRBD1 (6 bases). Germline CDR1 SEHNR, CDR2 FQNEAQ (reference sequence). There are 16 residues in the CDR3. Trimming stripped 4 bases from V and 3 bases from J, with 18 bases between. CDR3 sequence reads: CASSSALGQIDYGYTF. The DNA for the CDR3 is TGTGCCAGCAGCTCCGCCCTAGGACAGATTGACTATGGCTACACCTTC.

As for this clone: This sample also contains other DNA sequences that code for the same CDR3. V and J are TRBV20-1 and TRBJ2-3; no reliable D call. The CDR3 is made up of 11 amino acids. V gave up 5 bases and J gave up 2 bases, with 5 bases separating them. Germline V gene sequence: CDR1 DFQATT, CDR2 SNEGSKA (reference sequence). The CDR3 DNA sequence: TGCAGTGCTGGGCTCACAGATACGCAGTATTTT. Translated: CSAGLTDTQYF.

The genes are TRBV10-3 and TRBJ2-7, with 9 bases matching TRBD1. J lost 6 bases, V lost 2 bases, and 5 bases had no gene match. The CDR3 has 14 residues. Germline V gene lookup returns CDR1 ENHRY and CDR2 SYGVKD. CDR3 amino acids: CAISERTGDSEQYF. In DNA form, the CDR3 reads TGTGCCATCAGTGAGAGGACAGGGGATTCCGAGCAGTACTTC.

In nucleotides, the CDR3 is TGTGCCAGCAGTGATTCTTACCAAGAGACCCAGTACTTC. It encodes CASSDSYQETQYF. The genes are TRBV25-1 and TRBJ2-5; D gene ambiguous. Germline V lookup: CDR1 MGHDK, CDR2 SYGVNS. CDR3 length equals 13 residues. The germline V and J ends were trimmed by 3 bases and 0 bases, with 5 bases remaining between them.

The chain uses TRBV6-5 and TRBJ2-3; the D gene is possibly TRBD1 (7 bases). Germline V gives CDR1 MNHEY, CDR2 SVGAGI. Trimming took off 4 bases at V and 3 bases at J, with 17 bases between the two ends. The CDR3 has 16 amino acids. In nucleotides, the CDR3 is TGTGCCAGCAGTTTGCAGGGGGGTTGGAGGACAGATACGCAGTATTTT. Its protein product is CASSLQGGWRTDTQYF.

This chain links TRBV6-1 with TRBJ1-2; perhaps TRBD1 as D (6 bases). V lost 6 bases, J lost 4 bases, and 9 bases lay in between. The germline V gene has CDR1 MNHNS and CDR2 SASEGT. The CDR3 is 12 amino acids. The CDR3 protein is CASSEGGYGYTF. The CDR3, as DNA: TGTGCCAGCAGCGAGGGGGGCTATGGCTACACCTTC.

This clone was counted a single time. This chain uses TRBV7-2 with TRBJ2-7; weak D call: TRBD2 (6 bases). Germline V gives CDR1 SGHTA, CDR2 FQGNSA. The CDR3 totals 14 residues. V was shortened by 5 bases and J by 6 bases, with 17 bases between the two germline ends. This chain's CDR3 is CASSRGTEAAEQYF. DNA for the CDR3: TGTGCCAGCAGCCGCGGGACGGAGGCGGCCGAGCAGTACTTC. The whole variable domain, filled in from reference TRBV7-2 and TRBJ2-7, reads GAGVSQSPSNKVTEKGKDVELRCDPISGHTALYWYRQSLGQGLEFLIYFQGNSAPDKSGLPSDRFSAERTGGSVSTLTIQRTQQEDSAVYLCASSRGTEAAEQYFGPGTRLTVT.

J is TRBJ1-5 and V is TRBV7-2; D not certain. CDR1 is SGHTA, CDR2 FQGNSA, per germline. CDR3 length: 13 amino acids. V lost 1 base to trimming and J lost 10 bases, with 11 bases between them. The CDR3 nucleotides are TGTGCCAGCAGCTTAGAGGCGAGCGACCCCCAGCATTTT. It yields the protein CASSLEASDPQHF.

Here the CDR3 DNA reads TGTGCCAGCAGCTTTCTTAGTAACACTGAAGCTTTCTTT. This gives the protein CASSFLSNTEAFF. The chain employs TRBV7-6 and TRBJ1-1; D remains ambiguous. The V end was cut by 3 bases, the J end by 2 bases, with 7 bases between. The length of the CDR3 is 13 residues. Germline-derived CDR1 and CDR2 are SGHVS and FNYEAQ.

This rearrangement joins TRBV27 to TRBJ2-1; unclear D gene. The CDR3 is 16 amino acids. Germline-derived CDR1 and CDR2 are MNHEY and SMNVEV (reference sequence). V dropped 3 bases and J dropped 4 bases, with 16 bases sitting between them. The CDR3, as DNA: TGTGCCAGCAGTTTTTGGCGGCCTGAGAAATACAATGAGCAGTTCTTC. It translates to CASSFWRPEKYNEQFF.

The CDR3 DNA reads as TGTGCCAGCAGTGATGAGGGGGGGGGTGAAAAACTGTTTTTT. It translates to CASSDEGGGEKLFF. V and J are TRBV2 and TRBJ1-4; D might be TRBD1 (6 bases). Germline values: CDR1 SNHLY, CDR2 FYNNEI. V was trimmed by 3 bases and J by 7 bases, leaving 12 bases between them. The CDR3 has 14 amino acids.